The 29 T cell receptor beta chains in this list originate from one sample, sequenced in a study of blood T cell repertoires in COVID-19. Measured with immunoSEQ multiplex PCR; TCRdb has only the in-frame clones, and not every one. The sample lists about 360,000 clones; around 87% were seen once. Sequencing used peripheral blood. The receptors shown here come from a human donor in a cohort sampled during active COVID-19.

This chain uses TRBV7-8 with TRBJ1-4; 9 nucleotides line up with TRBD1. Germline lookup yields CDR1 SGHVS and CDR2 FQNEAQ. This CDR3 is 15 amino acids long. Unmatched junction bases numbered 8, after V lost 5 bases and J lost 7 bases. CDR3 sequence: CASSPTGGAGEKLFF. The CDR3 DNA reads TGTGCCAGCAGCCCTACAGGGGGCGCGGGTGAAAAACTGTTTTTT. Full variable domain (remainder filled in from reference TRBV7-8 and TRBJ1-4): GAGVSQSPRYKVAKRGQDVALRCDPISGHVSLFWYQQALGQGPEFLTYFQNEAQLDKSGLPSDRFFAERPEGSVSTLKIQRTQQEDSAVYLCASSPTGGAGEKLFFGSGTQLSVL.

This chain links TRBV6-2 or TRBV6-3 with TRBJ2-1, with D tentatively TRBD2 (5 bases). The germline gives CDR1 MNHEY, CDR2 SVGEGT. The CDR3 consists of 13 residues. Trimming took 6 bases from V and 10 from J, leaving 16 bases between them. CDR3 coding DNA: TGTGCCAGCAGCCCAACTAGAGTTGGGGAGCAGTTCTTC. This translates into CASSPTRVGEQFF.

This clone was recorded a few times. The chain combines TRBV5-6 with TRBJ1-2; TRBD1 agrees at 9 bases. This CDR3 spans 14 amino acids. CDR1 and CDR2 (germline): SGHDT, YYEEEE. V was pared by 4 bases and J by 5 bases, with 6 bases of the junction left unmatched. CDR3 region: CASSPEGQGYGYTF. CDR3 coding DNA: TGTGCCAGCAGCCCCGAGGGACAGGGTTATGGCTACACCTTC.

This chain joins TRBV6-5 and TRBJ2-5, with D possibly TRBD2 on 5 matching bases. The V end lost 4 bases, the J end lost 5 bases, and 14 bases lay between the germline ends. CDR1 and CDR2 from the germline V gene are MNHEY and SVGAGI. The CDR3 covers 14 residues. In nucleotides, the CDR3 is TGTGCCAGCAGTTTACTAGGAACGCGGGAGACCCAGTACTTC. Translated, it gives CASSLLGTRETQYF.

This clone showed up just once. CDR3 protein: CASSDEGREQYF. The CDR3 nucleotides are TGTGCCAGCAGTGATGAGGGTCGCGAGCAGTACTTC. The rearrangement links TRBV2 to TRBJ2-7; D may be TRBD2 (5 bases). CDR1 is SNHLY, CDR2 FYNNEI, per germline. Trimming stripped 3 bases from V and 6 bases from J, with 9 bases between. The CDR3 has 12 residues.

This chain connects TRBV7-8 to TRBJ1-3, with D possibly being TRBD1 (5 bases). Between the trimmed V and J ends, which lost 4 bases and 5 bases, there was a span of 18 bases. Germline V gene lookup returns CDR1 SGHVS and CDR2 FQNEAQ. The CDR3 has 16 residues. CDR3 loop: CASSSHSYRRRNTIYF. CDR3 DNA: TGTGCCAGCAGCTCACACTCGTACAGGAGACGAAACACCATATATTTT.

This sequence joins TRBV5-1 and TRBJ2-1; TRBD2 matches at 9 bases. Losses at the gene ends were 0 bases for V and 8 bases for J; bases not matched to a gene: 9. Germline CDR1 reads SGHRS; CDR2 reads YFSETQ. The CDR3 runs 16 residues. The CDR3 reads CASSLDGAGGPHEQFF. The CDR3 region has the DNA TGCGCCAGCAGCTTGGATGGGGCGGGAGGGCCGCATGAGCAGTTCTTC. The whole variable domain, filled in from reference TRBV5-1 and TRBJ2-1, reads KAGVTQTPRYLIKTRGQQVTLSCSPISGHRSVSWYQQTPGQGLQFLFEYFSETQRNKGNFPGRFSGRQFSNSRSEMNVSTLELGDSALYLCASSLDGAGGPHEQFFGPGTRLTVL.

This chain joins TRBV13 and TRBJ2-7; D might be TRBD1 (6 bases). This CDR3 has 14 residues. Trimming took 3 bases from V and 2 from J, leaving 11 bases between them. Germline V gene lookup returns CDR1 PRHDT and CDR2 FYEKMQ (reference sequence). The CDR3 nucleotides are TGTGCCAGCAGCTTCCCGGACAGCCCCTACGAGCAGTACTTC. This codes for CASSFPDSPYEQYF.

This clone was picked up one time. The chain recombines TRBV5-1 with TRBJ2-7; 10 nucleotides agree with TRBD1. Germline loops: CDR1 SGHRS, CDR2 YFSETQ. The CDR3 spans 15 residues. V dropped 3 bases and J dropped 4; count of bases not matched to a gene: 7. In nucleotides, the CDR3 is TGCGCCAGCAGCTGGTCGACAGGGGGCTCGTACGAGCAGTACTTC. Its translation is CASSWSTGGSYEQYF.

V gene TRBV30 combines with J gene TRBJ2-1, with 7 bases lining up with TRBD2. The V gene's germline CDR1 is GTSNPN and CDR2 SVGIG (reference sequence). Losses at the gene ends were 5 bases for V and 7 bases for J; bases not matched to a gene: 11. The CDR3 loop spans 14 amino acids. The CDR3 here is CAWGEGLSINEQFF. The CDR3 DNA is TGTGCCTGGGGGGAGGGACTGTCAATTAATGAGCAGTTCTTC.

The chain joins TRBV4-1 to TRBJ1-4; D remains unclear. CDR3 size: 15 residues. V lost 3 bases to trimming and J lost 0 bases, with 8 bases between them. The germline V gene encodes CDR1 MGHRA and CDR2 YSYEKL. CDR3 sequence reads: CASSQSFATNEKLFF. DNA for the CDR3: TGCGCCAGCAGCCAGTCGTTTGCAACTAATGAAAAACTGTTTTTT.

This chain connects TRBV6-6 to TRBJ2-1, with a tentative D call TRBD2 (6 bases). Germline CDR1 and CDR2: MNHNY and SVGAGI (reference sequence). V was trimmed by 6 bases and J by 5 bases, leaving 11 bases between them. This CDR3 region has 13 residues. The CDR3 loop reads CASSKGLHNEQFF. For the CDR3, the DNA is TGTGCCAGCAGCAAGGGACTCCACAATGAGCAGTTCTTC.

This clone was detected only once. V gene TRBV27 combines with J gene TRBJ1-5; 8 nucleotides match TRBD1. Germline-derived CDR1 and CDR2 are MNHEY and SMNVEV (reference sequence). The CDR3 runs to 16 residues. With 6 bases clipped from V and 5 bases from J, the junction kept 12 bases outside the gene matches. The CDR3 loop reads CASSPSGGEVHQPQHF. The CDR3 DNA is TGTGCCAGCAGCCCTTCAGGGGGCGAGGTGCATCAGCCCCAGCATTTT.

CDR3 DNA sequence: TGCGCCAGCAGCTCAGGGGCCTACTCCAGGGAAAAATGGACTGAAGCTTTCTTT. This encodes CASSSGAYSREKWTEAFF. The chain links TRBV5-1 to TRBJ1-1; a weak D match, TRBD1 (6 bases). V lost 3 bases, J lost 5 bases, and 26 bases lay in between. CDR1 is SGHRS, CDR2 YFSETQ, per germline. The CDR3 is made up of 18 amino acids.

This clone was seen only once. This chain joins TRBV5-1 and TRBJ2-4; possibly TRBD1 for D (5 bases). Looked up from germline, CDR1 is SGHRS and CDR2 is YFSETQ. This CDR3 is 17 amino acids long. V gave up 1 base and J gave up 0 bases, with 14 bases separating them. CDR3: CASSLRPGYLAKNIQYF. Written as DNA, the CDR3 is TGCGCCAGCAGCTTGCGTCCAGGGTATCTAGCCAAAAACATTCAGTACTTC. Looking up the rest from reference TRBV5-1 and TRBJ2-4 gives the full variable domain: KAGVTQTPRYLIKTRGQQVTLSCSPISGHRSVSWYQQTPGQGLQFLFEYFSETQRNKGNFPGRFSGRQFSNSRSEMNVSTLELGDSALYLCASSLRPGYLAKNIQYFGAGTRLSVL.

This clone was detected a few times. The chain uses TRBV7-3 and TRBJ2-3; no reliable D call. This CDR3 comprises 14 residues. The V gene lost 0 bases and the J gene lost 1 base, with 5 bases spanning the gap. The germline gives CDR1 SGHTA, CDR2 FQGTGA. The CDR3 is CASSLTAGTDTQYF. The CDR3 coding sequence is TGTGCCAGCAGCTTAACAGCCGGCACAGATACGCAGTATTTT.

The chain employs TRBV19 and TRBJ2-1; a possible D gene is TRBD2 (6 bases). V lost 5 bases and J 14 bases, leaving 19 bases between the germline ends. The length of the CDR3 is 13 residues. From germline, CDR1 is LNHDA and CDR2 SQIVND (reference sequence). This CDR3 reads CASSSVIRDSKFF. CDR3 coding DNA: TGTGCCAGTAGTTCGGTAATCCGGGACTCAAAGTTCTTC.

This rearrangement joins TRBV30 to TRBJ1-6, with no clear D. The V gene lost 5 bases and the J gene lost 7 bases, with 18 bases spanning the gap. This CDR3 spans 15 amino acids. Germline V gene sequence: CDR1 GTSNPN, CDR2 SVGIG (reference sequence). CDR3 loop: CAWGSRRSGNSPLHF. CDR3 DNA: TGTGCCTGGGGGAGCCGGCGTTCGGGGAATTCACCCCTCCACTTT.

The rearrangement joins TRBV4-1 to TRBJ2-5, with TRBD2 matching over 11 bases. The V and J ends lost 1 base and 3 bases, in that order; junction bases with no gene match: 7. There are 17 residues in the CDR3. Germline lookup yields CDR1 MGHRA and CDR2 YSYEKL. CDR3 amino acids: CASSQASTSGDKETQYF. The CDR3 DNA is TGCGCCAGCAGCCAAGCTTCGACTAGCGGGGATAAAGAGACCCAGTACTTC.

The gene calls are TRBV11-2 and TRBJ2-2; 9 bases line up with TRBD1. Germline V CDR1 and CDR2: SGHAT, FQNNGV. CDR3 length equals 15 residues. V lost 5 bases to trimming and J lost 7 bases; unmatched junction nucleotides: 8. CDR3 in DNA: TGTGCCAGCAGCCGGACAGGGGCTCTTCTCGGGGAGCTGTTTTTT. Translating gives CASSRTGALLGELFF.

This clone was found once. The chain links TRBV11-2 to TRBJ2-5, with 10 nucleotides matching TRBD2. Germline values: CDR1 SGHAT, CDR2 FQNNGV. The CDR3 has 15 amino acids. Trimming removed 5 bases from V and 5 bases from J; junction bases left unmatched: 8. The CDR3 DNA sequence: TGTGCCAGCAGCCGCCTAGCGGGGGCGGGGGAGACCCAGTACTTC. Translation: CASSRLAGAGETQYF.

V gene TRBV28 combines with J gene TRBJ2-7, with 7 bases that match TRBD2. The CDR3 is 15 amino acids. The germline CDR1 and CDR2 sequences are MDHEN and SYDVKM. V shed 6 bases and J 2 bases; nucleotides not matched to a gene: 10. As DNA, the CDR3 is TGTGCCAGCAGCCTCCTGCTAGCGGAGACCTACGAGCAGTACTTC. Translating it yields CASSLLLAETYEQYF.

The V gene is TRBV7-9, the J gene TRBJ1-1; no firm D call. The CDR3 sequence is 15 residues long. V lost 5 bases, J lost 6 bases, and 19 bases lay in between. The germline gives CDR1 SEHNR, CDR2 FQNEAQ (reference sequence). For the CDR3, the DNA is TGTGCCAGCAGCATATTAGACCCGCGAGGGTCTGAAGCTTTCTTT. It is translated as CASSILDPRGSEAFF.

This chain joins TRBV6-6 and TRBJ2-7; D ambiguous. The CDR3 covers 15 residues. Trimming took 2 bases from V and 4 from J, leaving 15 bases between them. Germline lookup yields CDR1 MNHNY and CDR2 SVGAGI (reference sequence). This chain's CDR3 is CASSYGLSARYEQYF. The CDR3 DNA follows: TGTGCCAGCAGTTACGGGCTCTCTGCCCGATACGAGCAGTACTTC.

This clone was counted a single time. The CDR3 DNA sequence: TGCGCCAGCAGCTTGAATAGTGGGCAGATCTCACCCCTCCACTTT. This encodes CASSLNSGQISPLHF. This chain joins TRBV5-1 and TRBJ1-6; no clear D gene. Trimming removed 1 base at V and 10 bases at J, with 15 bases between. The CDR3 is 15 residues long. Germline loops: CDR1 SGHRS, CDR2 YFSETQ.

This clone was observed once. The J gene is TRBJ2-2, the V gene TRBV5-1, with D maybe TRBD1 (6 bases). This CDR3 contains 15 residues. V gave up 4 bases and J gave up 1 base, with 11 bases separating them. Germline CDR1 and CDR2: SGHRS and YFSETQ. CDR3 bases: TGCGCCAGCAGCCCGAGGACAGAGAACACCGGGGAGCTGTTTTTT. It specifies CASSPRTENTGELFF.

The chain employs TRBV6-1 and TRBJ1-1; D perhaps matches TRBD1 (5 bases). The CDR3 is made up of 15 amino acids. CDR1 is MNHNS and CDR2 is SASEGT in the germline V gene. V shed 5 bases and J shed 1 base, with 14 bases lying between them. The CDR3 protein is CASSFQGLTNTEAFF. The CDR3 nucleotides are TGTGCCAGCAGTTTTCAGGGACTTACGAACACTGAAGCTTTCTTT.

The chain combines TRBV4-1 with TRBJ1-1; D is ambiguous. The CDR3 extends over 14 amino acids. Per germline, CDR1 MGHRA and CDR2 YSYEKL. The V end was cut by 4 bases, the J end by 1 base, with 10 bases between. The CDR3 sequence is CASSRIPGNTEAFF. The CDR3 bases are TGCGCCAGCAGCCGCATACCCGGGAACACTGAAGCTTTCTTT.

The rearrangement links TRBV3-1 (or the pseudogene TRBV3-2) to TRBJ2-2; D not certain. The ends were cut back, 1 base at V and 6 bases at J, with 12 bases in the middle. Germline lookup yields CDR1 LGHDT and CDR2 YNNKEL (reference sequence). CDR3 length equals 15 residues. CDR3 nucleotide sequence: TGTGCCAGCAGCCAAGTTATTTTGCCGGCCGGGGAGCTGTTTTTT. It translates to CASSQVILPAGELFF.